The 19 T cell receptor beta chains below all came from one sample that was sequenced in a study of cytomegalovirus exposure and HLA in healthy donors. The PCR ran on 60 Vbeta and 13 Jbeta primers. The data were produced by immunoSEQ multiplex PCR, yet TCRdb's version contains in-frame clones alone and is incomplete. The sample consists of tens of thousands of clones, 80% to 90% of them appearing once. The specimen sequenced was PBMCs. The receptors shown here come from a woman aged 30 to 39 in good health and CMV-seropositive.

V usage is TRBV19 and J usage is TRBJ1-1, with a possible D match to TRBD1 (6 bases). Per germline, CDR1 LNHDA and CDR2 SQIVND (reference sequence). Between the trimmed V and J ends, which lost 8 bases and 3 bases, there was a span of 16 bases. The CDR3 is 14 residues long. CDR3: CASGSQGVYTEAFF. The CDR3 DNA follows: TGTGCCAGTGGATCACAGGGAGTGTACACTGAAGCTTTCTTT.

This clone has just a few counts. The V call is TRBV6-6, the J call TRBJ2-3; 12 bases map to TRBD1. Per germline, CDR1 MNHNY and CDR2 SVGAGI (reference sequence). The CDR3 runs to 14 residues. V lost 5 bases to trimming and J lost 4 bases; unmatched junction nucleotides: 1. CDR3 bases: TGTGCCAGCAGTGGGGACAGGGGGCCAGATACGCAGTATTTT. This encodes CASSGDRGPDTQYF.

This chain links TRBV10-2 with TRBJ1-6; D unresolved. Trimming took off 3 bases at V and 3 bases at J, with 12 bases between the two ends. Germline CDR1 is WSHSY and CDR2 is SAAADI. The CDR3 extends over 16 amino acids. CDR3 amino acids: CASSDQPGVYNSPLHF. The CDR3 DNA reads TGCGCCAGCAGTGATCAACCGGGAGTCTATAATTCACCCCTCCACTTT.

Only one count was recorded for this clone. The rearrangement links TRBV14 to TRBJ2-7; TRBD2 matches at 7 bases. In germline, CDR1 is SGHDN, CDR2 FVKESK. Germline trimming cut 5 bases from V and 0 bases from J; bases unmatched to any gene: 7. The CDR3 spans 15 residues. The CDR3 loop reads CASSGPSGNSYEQYF. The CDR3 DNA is TGTGCCAGCAGCGGACCTAGCGGAAACTCCTACGAGCAGTACTTC.

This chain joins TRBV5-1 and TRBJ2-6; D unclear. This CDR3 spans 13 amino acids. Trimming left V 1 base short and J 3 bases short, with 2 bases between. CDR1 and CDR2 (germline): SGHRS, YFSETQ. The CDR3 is CASSLLGANVLTF. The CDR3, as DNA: TGCGCCAGCAGCTTGCTTGGGGCCAACGTCCTGACTTTC.

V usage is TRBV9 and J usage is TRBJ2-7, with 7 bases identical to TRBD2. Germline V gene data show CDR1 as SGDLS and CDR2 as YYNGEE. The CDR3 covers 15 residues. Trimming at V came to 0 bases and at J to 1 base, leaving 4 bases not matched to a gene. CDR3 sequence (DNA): TGTGCCAGCAGCGTAGGTCTAGCGGCATCCTACGAGCAGTACTTC. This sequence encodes CASSVGLAASYEQYF.

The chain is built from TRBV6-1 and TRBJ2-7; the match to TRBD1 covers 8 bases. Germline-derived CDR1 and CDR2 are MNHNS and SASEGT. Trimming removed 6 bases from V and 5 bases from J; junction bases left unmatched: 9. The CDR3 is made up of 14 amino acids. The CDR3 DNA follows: TGTGCCAGCAGGAGGACAGGGATCATCCACGAGCAGTACTTC. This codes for CASRRTGIIHEQYF.

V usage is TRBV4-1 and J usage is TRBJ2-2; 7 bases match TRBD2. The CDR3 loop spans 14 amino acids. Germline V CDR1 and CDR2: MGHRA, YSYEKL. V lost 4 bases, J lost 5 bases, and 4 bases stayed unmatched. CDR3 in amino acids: CASSPEAGTGELFF. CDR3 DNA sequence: TGCGCCAGCAGCCCCGAAGCGGGAACCGGGGAGCTGTTTTTT.

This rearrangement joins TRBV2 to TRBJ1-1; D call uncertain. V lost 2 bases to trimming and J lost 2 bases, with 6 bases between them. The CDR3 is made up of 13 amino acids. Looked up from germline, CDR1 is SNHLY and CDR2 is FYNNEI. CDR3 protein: CASSENYNTEAFF. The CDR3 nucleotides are TGTGCCAGCAGTGAAAACTACAACACTGAAGCTTTCTTT. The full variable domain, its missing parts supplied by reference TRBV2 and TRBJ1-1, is EPEVTQTPSHQVTQMGQEVILRCVPISNHLYFYWYRQILGQKVEFLVSFYNNEISEKSEIFDDQFSVERPDGSNFTLKIRSTKLEDSAMYFCASSENYNTEAFFGQGTRLTVV.

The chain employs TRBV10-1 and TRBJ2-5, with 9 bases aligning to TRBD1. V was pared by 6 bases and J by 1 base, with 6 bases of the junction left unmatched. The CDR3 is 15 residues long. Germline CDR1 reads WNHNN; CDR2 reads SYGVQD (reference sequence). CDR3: CASSLGQGPQETQYF. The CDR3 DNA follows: TGCGCCAGCAGCCTTGGACAGGGGCCCCAAGAGACCCAGTACTTC.

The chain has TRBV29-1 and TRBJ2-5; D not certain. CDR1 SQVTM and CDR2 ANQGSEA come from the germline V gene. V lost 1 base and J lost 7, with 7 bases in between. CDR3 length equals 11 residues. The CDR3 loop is CSVEGSTTQYF. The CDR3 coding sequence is TGCAGCGTTGAAGGATCTACGACCCAGTACTTC.

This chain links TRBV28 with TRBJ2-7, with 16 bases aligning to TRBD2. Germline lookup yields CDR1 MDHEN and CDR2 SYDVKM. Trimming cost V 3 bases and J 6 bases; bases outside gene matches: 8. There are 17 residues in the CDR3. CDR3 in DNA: TGTGCCAGCAGTTTGGGACTAGCGGGAGGGCCGGGGTCCGAGCAGTACTTC. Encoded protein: CASSLGLAGGPGSEQYF. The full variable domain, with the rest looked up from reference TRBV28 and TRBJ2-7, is DVKVTQSSRYLVKRTGEKVFLECVQDMDHENMFWYRQDPGLGLRLIYFSYDVKMKEKGDIPEGYSVSREKKERFSLILESASTNQTSMYLCASSLGLAGGPGSEQYFGPGTRLTVT.

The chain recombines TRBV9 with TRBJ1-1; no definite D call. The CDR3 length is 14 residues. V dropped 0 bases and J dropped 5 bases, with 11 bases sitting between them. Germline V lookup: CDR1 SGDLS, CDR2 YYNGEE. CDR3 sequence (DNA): TGTGCCAGCAGCGTAGGGAGACGGGGTACTGAAGCTTTCTTT. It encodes CASSVGRRGTEAFF.

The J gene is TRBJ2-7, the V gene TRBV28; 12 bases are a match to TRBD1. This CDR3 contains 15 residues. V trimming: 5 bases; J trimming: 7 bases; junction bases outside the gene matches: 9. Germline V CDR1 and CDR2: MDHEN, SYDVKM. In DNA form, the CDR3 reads TGTGCCAGCAGTACACCGGGACAGGGGGCGAGGGAGCAGTACTTC. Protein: CASSTPGQGAREQYF.

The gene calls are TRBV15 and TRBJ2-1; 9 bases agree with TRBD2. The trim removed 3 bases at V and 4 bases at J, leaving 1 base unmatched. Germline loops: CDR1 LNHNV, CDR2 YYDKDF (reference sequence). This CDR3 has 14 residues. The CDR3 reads CATSRSGGYNEQFF. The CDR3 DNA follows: TGTGCCACCAGCAGGAGCGGGGGGTACAATGAGCAGTTCTTC.

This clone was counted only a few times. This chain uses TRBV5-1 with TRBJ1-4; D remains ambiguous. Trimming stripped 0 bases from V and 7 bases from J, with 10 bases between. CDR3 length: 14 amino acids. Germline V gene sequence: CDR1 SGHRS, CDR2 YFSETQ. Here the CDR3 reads CASSLGPGSEKLFF. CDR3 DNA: TGCGCCAGCAGCTTGGGGCCGGGTAGTGAAAAACTGTTTTTT.

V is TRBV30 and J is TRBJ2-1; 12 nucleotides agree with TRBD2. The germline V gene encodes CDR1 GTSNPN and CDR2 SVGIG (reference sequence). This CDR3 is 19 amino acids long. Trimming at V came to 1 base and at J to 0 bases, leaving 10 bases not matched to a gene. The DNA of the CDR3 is TGTGCCTGGAGTGGAGCCGGGACTAGCGGGCGCAGCTCCTACAATGAGCAGTTCTTC. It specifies CAWSGAGTSGRSSYNEQFF.

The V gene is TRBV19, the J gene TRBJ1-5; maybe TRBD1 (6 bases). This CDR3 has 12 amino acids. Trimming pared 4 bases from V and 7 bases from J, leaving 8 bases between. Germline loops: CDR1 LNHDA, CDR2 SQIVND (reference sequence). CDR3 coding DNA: TGTGCCAGTAGTAGGGGACACCAGCCCCAGCATTTT. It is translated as CASSRGHQPQHF. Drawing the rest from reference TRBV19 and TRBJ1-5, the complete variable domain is DGGITQSPKYLFRKEGQNVTLSCEQNLNHDAMYWYRQDPGQGLRLIYYSQIVNDFQKGDIAEGYSVSREKKESFPLTVTSAQKNPTAFYLCASSRGHQPQHFGDGTRLSIL.

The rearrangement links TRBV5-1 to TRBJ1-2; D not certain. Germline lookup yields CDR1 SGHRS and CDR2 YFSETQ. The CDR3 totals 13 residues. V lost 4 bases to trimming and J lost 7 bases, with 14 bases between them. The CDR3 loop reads CASSGGVETGYTF. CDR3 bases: TGCGCCAGCAGCGGCGGGGTGGAAACTGGCTACACCTTC.